This TCR beta chain was identified during a study of shared clonotypes between healthy human individuals. General study findings and limits: In a few donors, around 4.8% of naive CD4 clonotypes appeared in common. Only a few donors were included, so the genetic and exposure-history diversity represented was limited.

Sorted-subset replicate PCR reactions were performed with about 200 ng DNA, corresponding to roughly 27,000 T cell genomes. TCRdb's table, derived via immunoSEQ multiplex PCR, lists solely in-frame clones and lacks some. In the table there are 560,000 or so clones, approximately 96% of which are singletons. As for this clone: Its antigen is currently unknown.

Terminally differentiated effector memory CD45RA+ cells were excluded by CCR7 positive selection of CD45RO-negative cells. V lost 3 bases to trimming and J lost 7 bases; unmatched junction nucleotides: 2. The CDR3 is made up of 14 amino acids. CDR1 SGHDT and CDR2 YYEEEE come from the germline V gene. Sequenced material: naive CD8+ T cells sorted from blood. This chain uses TRBV5-6 with TRBJ2-1, with 12 bases fitting TRBD2. This TCR derives from a woman aged 30 to 39 in good health. CDR3 sequence reads: CASSSSGRVNEQFF. The CDR3 region has the DNA TGTGCCAGCAGCTCTAGCGGGAGGGTTAATGAGCAGTTCTTC.